This TCR beta chain was recovered during a study of T cells in Graves' hyperthyroidism and ophthalmopathy. The CDR3 runs to 15 residues. The V end was cut by 0 bases, the J end by 4 bases, with 13 bases between. Germline V gene sequence: CDR1 SGDLS, CDR2 YYNGEE. Template material for amplifying TCR beta CDR3 regions consisted of RNA transcripts. The HTBI set primed first-round TCR CDR3 RT-PCR. TCRdb passed the multiplex PCR reads through MiXCR, listing each CDR3 protein once. The sample lists roughly 500,000 distinct CDR3 sequences, roughly 14% occurring once. This clonotype was observed at least ten times.

J is TRBJ1-2 and V is TRBV9, with D uncertain. Specimen: blood. The TCR sequence derives from a woman aged 25 to 39 with Graves' hyperthyroidism that later progressed to Graves' ophthalmopathy. The CDR3 spells CASSVVNPETYGYTF. CDR3 bases: TGTGCCAGCAGCGTAGTTAACCCCGAGACCTATGGCTACACCTTC.